This T cell receptor beta chain is from a study of human T cells and chemical hapten exposure. Study-level background: The scalp of each patient received a weekly diphenylcyclopropenone dose for the full roughly 25-week study.

Each CDR3 protein is one row after TCRdb ran MiXCR on the RACE reads. The repertoire holds 360,000 or so distinct CDR3 sequences, with just under 6.5% as singletons. Study outcomes and limitations: Patch test scores rose with PT1 expanded TCR counts, a positive correlation.

Regarding time point: patch test 2, 6 weeks after DPC sensitization. The treatment was: therapeutic diphenylcyclopropenone sensitization with weekly scalp DPC. Per the germline V gene, CDR1 is SGHTA and CDR2 is FQGNSA. V was pared by 1 base and J by 10 bases, with 8 bases between. The CDR3 sequence is 13 residues long. This clonotype has ten or more counts. The antigen is not known. The genes are TRBV7-2 and TRBJ1-6; unclear D gene. The sample consisted of whole blood, taken in connection with sensitization to the hapten diphenylcyclopropenone (DPC). The TCR sequence derives from a woman younger than 35 with alopecia areata. Some clones in this sample may be carry-over from other donors' samples. CDR3 sequence reads: CASSLDEGSPLHF. The DNA of the CDR3 is TGTGCCAGCAGCTTAGACGAGGGATCACCCCTCCACTTT.